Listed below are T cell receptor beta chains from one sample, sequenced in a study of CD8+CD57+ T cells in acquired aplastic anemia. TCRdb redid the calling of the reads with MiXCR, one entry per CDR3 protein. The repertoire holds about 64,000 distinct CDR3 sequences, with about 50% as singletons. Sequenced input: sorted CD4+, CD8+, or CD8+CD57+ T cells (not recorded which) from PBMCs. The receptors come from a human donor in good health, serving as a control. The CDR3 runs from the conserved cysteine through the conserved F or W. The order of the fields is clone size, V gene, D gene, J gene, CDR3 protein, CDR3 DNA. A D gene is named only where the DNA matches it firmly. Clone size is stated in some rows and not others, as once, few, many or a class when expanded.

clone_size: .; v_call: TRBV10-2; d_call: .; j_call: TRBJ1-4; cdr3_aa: CASMIGTNEKLFF; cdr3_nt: TGCGCCAGCATGATCGGAACTAATGAAAAACTGTTTTTT
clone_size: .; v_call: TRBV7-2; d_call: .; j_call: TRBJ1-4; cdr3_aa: CASSQPREKLFF; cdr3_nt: TGTGCCAGCAGCCAGCCCCGAGAAAAACTGTTTTTT
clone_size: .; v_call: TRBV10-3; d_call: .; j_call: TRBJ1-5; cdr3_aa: CAISVGTTSRETQHF; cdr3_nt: TGTGCCATCAGTGTGGGGACTACCTCGAGGGAGACCCAGCATTTT
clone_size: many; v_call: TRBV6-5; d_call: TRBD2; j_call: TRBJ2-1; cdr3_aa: CASSFASGRGNEQFF; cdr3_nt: TGTGCCAGCAGTTTCGCTAGCGGGAGAGGGAATGAGCAGTTCTTC
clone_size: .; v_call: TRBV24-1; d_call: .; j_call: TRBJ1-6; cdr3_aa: CATSDAGDNSPLHF; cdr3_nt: TGTGCCACCAGTGATGCGGGGGATAATTCACCCCTCCACTTT
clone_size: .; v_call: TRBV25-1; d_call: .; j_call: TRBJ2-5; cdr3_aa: CASSELDRLKETQYF; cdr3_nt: TGTGCCAGCAGTGAATTGGACAGATTGAAGGAGACCCAGTACTTC
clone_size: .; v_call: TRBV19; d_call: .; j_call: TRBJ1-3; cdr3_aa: CASSPLAGGNTIYF; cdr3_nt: TGTGCCAGTAGTCCTCTGGCGGGTGGAAACACCATATATTTT
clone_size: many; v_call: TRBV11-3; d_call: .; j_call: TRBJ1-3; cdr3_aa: CASSQTLDTIYF; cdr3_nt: TGTGCCAGCAGCCAAACTTTAGACACCATATATTTT
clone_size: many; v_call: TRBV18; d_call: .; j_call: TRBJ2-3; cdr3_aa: CASSPPSLPDTQYF; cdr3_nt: TGTGCCAGCTCACCACCGTCTCTCCCAGATACGCAGTATTTT
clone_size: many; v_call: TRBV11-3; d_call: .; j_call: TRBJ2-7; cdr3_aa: CASTQGGGYEQYF; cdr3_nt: TGTGCCAGCACCCAAGGGGGAGGATACGAGCAGTACTTC
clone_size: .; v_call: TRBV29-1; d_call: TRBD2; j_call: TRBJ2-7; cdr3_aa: CSVAGLGGYEQYF; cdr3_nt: TGCAGCGTTGCAGGACTAGGCGGTTACGAGCAGTACTTC
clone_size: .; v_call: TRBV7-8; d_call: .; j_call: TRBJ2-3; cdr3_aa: CASGSNSVDTQYF; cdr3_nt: TGTGCCAGCGGATCAAATAGCGTGGATACGCAGTATTTT
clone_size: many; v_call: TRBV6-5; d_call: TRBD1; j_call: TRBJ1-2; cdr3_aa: CASSSRQGTNYGYTF; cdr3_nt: TGTGCCAGCAGTTCCCGACAGGGGACCAACTATGGCTACACCTTC
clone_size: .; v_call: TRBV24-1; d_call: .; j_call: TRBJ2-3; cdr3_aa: CATSDSGRGGVYNAQYF; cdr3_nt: TGTGCCACCAGTGATTCCGGGAGAGGGGGGGTCTACAATGCGCAGTATTTT
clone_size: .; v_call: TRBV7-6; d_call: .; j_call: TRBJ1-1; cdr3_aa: CASSLRQKNTEAFF; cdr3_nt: TGTGCCAGCAGCTTAAGACAAAAAAACACTGAAGCTTTCTTT
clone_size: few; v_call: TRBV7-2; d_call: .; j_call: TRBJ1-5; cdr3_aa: CASSQTRDQPQHF; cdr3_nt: TGTGCCAGCAGCCAGACGAGGGACCAGCCCCAGCATTTT
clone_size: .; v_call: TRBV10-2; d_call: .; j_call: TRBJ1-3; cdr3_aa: CASSEGKGGGFGNTIYF; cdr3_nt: TGCGCCAGCAGTGAGGGAAAGGGTGGGGGATTCGGAAACACCATATATTTT
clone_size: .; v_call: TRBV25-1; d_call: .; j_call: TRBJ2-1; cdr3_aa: CASSEYKKGSYNEQFF; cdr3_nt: TGTGCCAGCAGTGAATATAAGAAGGGCTCCTACAATGAGCAGTTCTTC
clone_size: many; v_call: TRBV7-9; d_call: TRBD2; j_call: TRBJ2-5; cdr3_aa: CASSARLAGVQETQYF; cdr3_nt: TGTGCCAGCAGCGCAAGACTAGCGGGGGTACAAGAGACCCAGTACTTC
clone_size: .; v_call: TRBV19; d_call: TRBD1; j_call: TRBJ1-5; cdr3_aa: CASSITTGLQPQHF; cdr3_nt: TGTGCCAGTAGTATCACGACAGGGCTGCAGCCCCAGCATTTT
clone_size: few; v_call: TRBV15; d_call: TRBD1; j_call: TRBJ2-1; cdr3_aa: CATSSMDRDDGRFF; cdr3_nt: TGTGCCACCAGCAGTATGGACAGGGACGATGGGCGGTTCTTC
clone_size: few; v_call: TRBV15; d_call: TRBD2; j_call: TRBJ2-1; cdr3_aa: CATSRELAGGGNEQFF; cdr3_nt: TGTGCCACCAGCAGAGAACTAGCGGGGGGTGGCAATGAGCAGTTCTTC
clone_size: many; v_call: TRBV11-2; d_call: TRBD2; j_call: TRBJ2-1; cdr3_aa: CASSKTSGSLSGSEQFF; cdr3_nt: TGTGCCAGCAGCAAGACTAGCGGGAGTCTCTCTGGTTCTGAGCAGTTCTTC
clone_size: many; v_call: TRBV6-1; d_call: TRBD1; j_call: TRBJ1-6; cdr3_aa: CASSPRRGQDNSPLHF; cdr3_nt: TGTGCCAGCAGTCCCAGAAGGGGGCAGGATAATTCACCCCTCCACTTT
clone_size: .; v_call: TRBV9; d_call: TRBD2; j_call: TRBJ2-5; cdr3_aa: CASSVNLAGETQYF; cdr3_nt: TGTGCCAGCAGCGTGAATCTAGCGGGAGAGACCCAGTACTTC
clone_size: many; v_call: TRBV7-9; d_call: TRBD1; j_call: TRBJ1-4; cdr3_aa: CASSSDRGWDEKLFF; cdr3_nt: TGTGCCAGCAGCTCCGACAGGGGATGGGATGAAAAACTGTTTTTT
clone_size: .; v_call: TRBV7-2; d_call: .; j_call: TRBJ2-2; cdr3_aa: CASSLAGLVTGELFF; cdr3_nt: TGTGCCAGCAGCCTCGCGGGGCTAGTCACCGGGGAGCTGTTTTTT
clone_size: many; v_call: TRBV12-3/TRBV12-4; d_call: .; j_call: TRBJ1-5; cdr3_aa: CASSLQGLNQPQHF; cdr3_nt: TGTGCCAGCAGTTTACAGGGCCTCAATCAGCCCCAGCATTTT
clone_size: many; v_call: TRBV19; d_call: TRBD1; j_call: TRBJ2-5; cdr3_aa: CASSTRRGPQETQYF; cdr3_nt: TGTGCCAGTAGTACCCGAAGGGGGCCGCAAGAGACCCAGTACTTC
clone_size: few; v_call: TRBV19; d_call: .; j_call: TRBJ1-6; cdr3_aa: CASSIKTANSPLHF; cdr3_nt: TGTGCCAGTAGTATTAAGACAGCAAATTCACCCCTCCACTTT
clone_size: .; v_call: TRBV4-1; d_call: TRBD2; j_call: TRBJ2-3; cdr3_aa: CASSGTSVGTDTQYF; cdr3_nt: TGCGCCAGCAGTGGAACTAGCGTGGGGACAGATACGCAGTATTTT
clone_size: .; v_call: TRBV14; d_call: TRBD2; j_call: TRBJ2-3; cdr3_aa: CASSQDGGADTQYF; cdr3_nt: TGTGCCAGCAGCCAAGATGGGGGGGCAGATACGCAGTATTTT
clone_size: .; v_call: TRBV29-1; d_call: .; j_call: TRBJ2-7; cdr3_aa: CSVAGISYEQYF; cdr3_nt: TGCAGCGTTGCGGGTATCTCCTACGAGCAGTACTTC
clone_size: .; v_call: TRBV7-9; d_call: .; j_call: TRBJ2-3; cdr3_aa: CASSPGTSRDTQYF; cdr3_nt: TGTGCCAGCAGCCCTGGGACCAGCAGGGATACGCAGTATTTT
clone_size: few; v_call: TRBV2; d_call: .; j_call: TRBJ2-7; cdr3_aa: CASSESGEQYF; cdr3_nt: TGTGCCAGCAGTGAATCGGGCGAGCAGTACTTC
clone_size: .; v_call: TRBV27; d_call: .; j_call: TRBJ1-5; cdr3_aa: CASRKAGSGNQPRHF; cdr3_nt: TGTGCCAGCAGAAAAGCCGGTTCCGGCAATCAGCCTCGGCATTTT
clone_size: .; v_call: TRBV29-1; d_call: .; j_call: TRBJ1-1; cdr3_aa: CSVGVQGYGEAFF; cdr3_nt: TGCAGCGTTGGAGTCCAGGGATATGGTGAAGCTTTCTTT
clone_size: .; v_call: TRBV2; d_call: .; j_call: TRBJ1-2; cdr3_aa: CASSVVRNYGYTF; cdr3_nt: TGTGCCAGCAGTGTTGTACGGAACTATGGCTACACCTTC
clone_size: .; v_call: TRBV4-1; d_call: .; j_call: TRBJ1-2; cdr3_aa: CASSQPGQANYGYTF; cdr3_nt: TGCGCCAGCAGCCAACCGGGACAAGCTAACTATGGCTACACCTTC